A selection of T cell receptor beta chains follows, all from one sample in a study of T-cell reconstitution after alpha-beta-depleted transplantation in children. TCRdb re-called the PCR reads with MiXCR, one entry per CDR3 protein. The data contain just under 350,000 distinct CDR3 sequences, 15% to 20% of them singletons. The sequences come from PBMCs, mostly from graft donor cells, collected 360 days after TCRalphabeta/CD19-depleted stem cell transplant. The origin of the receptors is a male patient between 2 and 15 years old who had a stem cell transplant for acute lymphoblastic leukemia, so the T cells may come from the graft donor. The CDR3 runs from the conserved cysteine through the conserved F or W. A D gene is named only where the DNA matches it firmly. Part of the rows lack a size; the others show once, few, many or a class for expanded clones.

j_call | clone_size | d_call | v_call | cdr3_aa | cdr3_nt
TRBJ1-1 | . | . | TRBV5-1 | CASSLIGTNTEAFF | TGCGCCAGCAGCTTAATAGGCACGAACACTGAAGCTTTCTTT
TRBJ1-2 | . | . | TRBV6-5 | CASSYRPSNYGYTF | TGTGCCAGCAGTTACAGGCCGTCTAACTATGGCTACACCTTC
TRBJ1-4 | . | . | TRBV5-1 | CASSLWGDVNEKLFF | TGCGCCAGCAGCTTGTGGGGGGACGTTAATGAAAAACTGTTTTTT
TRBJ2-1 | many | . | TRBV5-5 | CASSFSRDEQFF | TGTGCCAGCAGCTTTAGTCGGGATGAGCAGTTCTTC
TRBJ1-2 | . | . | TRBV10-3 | CAIREPETRGYTF | TGTGCCATCAGGGAACCAGAAACGAGGGGCTACACCTTC
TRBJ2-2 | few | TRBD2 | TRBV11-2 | CASSFLYQREGPGTGELFF | TGTGCCAGCAGCTTCCTTTATCAGCGGGAGGGGCCAGGTACCGGGGAGCTGTTTTTT
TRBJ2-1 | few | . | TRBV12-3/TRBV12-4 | CASSLAAGSTYNEQFF | TGTGCCAGCAGTTTAGCCGCAGGGAGCACCTACAATGAGCAGTTCTTC
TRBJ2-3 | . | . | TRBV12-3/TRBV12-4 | CASSIGPTDTQYF | TGTGCCAGCAGTATAGGGCCCACAGATACGCAGTATTTT
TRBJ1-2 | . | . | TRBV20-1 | CSARDRWQGGYTF | TGCAGTGCTAGAGATCGTTGGCAGGGGGGCTACACCTTC
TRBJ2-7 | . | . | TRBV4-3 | CASSQARLTGTSEQYF | TGCGCCAGCAGCCAAGCTAGGCTGACGGGGACGAGCGAGCAGTACTTC
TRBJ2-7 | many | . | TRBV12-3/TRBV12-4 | CASRYSYEQYF | TGTGCCAGCAGGTACTCCTACGAGCAGTACTTC
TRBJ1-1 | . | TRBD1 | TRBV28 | CASSFPGQGRTEAFF | TGTGCCAGCAGTTTCCCGGGACAGGGGAGAACTGAAGCTTTCTTT
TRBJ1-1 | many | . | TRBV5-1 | CASYLAVNTEAFF | TGCGCCAGCTACCTCGCGGTGAACACTGAAGCTTTCTTT
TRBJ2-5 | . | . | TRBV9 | CASSPLIRGDQETQYF | TGTGCCAGCAGCCCGCTTATAAGAGGGGACCAAGAGACCCAGTACTTC
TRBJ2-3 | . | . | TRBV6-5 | CASSYASYTDTQYF | TGTGCCAGCAGTTACGCGAGTTACACAGATACGCAGTATTTT
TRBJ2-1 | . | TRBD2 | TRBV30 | CAWRSWGLADQAARWFF | TGTGCCTGGAGAAGCTGGGGACTAGCGGACCAGGCGGCCAGGTGGTTCTTC
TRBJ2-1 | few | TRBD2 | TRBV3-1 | CASSQQTSGSSEYNEQFF | TGTGCCAGCAGCCAACAAACTAGCGGGAGTTCGGAGTACAATGAGCAGTTCTTC
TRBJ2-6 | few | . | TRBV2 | CAGSETSGANVLTF | TGTGCCGGATCTGAAACATCTGGGGCCAACGTCCTGACTTTC
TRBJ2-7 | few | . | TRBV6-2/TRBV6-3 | CASSTGQLSYEQYF | TGTGCCAGCAGCACCGGACAGTTATCCTACGAGCAGTACTTC
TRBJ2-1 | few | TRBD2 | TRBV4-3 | CASSQGRVLAWDEQFF | TGCGCCAGCAGCCAAGGGAGGGTACTAGCGTGGGATGAGCAGTTCTTC
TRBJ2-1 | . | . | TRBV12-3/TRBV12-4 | CASSFSRSEEQFF | TGTGCCAGCAGTTTCTCTAGATCGGAAGAGCAGTTCTTC
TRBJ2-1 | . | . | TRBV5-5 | CASSFLPGGEGNEQFF | TGTGCCAGCAGCTTCTTACCAGGGGGGGAGGGCAATGAGCAGTTCTTC
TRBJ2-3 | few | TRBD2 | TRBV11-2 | CASSPTGRGTDTQYF | TGTGCCAGCAGCCCTACCGGGAGGGGCACAGATACGCAGTATTTT
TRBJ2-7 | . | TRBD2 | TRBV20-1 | CSAPQAGGLSYEQYF | TGCAGTGCCCCACAAGCGGGAGGGCTCTCCTACGAGCAGTACTTC
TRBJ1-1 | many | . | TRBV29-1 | CSVTGFNTEAFF | TGCAGCGTAACAGGGTTCAACACTGAAGCTTTCTTT
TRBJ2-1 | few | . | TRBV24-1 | CATSASPGGNEQFF | TGTGCCACCAGTGCCTCCCCCGGGGGAAATGAGCAGTTCTTC
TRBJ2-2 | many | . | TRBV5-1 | CASSSRGLNTGELFF | TGCGCCAGCAGTTCCCGGGGCCTGAACACCGGGGAGCTGTTTTTT
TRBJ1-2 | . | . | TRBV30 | CAWGLSYPYGYTF | TGTGCCTGGGGGCTCTCATATCCTTATGGCTACACCTTC
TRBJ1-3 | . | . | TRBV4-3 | CASSQNGNTIYF | TGCGCCAGCAGCCAAAACGGAAACACCATATATTTT
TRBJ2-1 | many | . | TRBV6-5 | CASSYEWGAYNEQFF | TGTGCCAGCAGTTACGAATGGGGGGCTTACAATGAGCAGTTCTTC
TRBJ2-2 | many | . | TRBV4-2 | CASSQEVANTGELFF | TGTGCCAGCAGCCAAGAGGTAGCGAACACCGGGGAGCTGTTTTTT
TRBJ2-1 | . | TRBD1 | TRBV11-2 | CASSLPRGPSVYEQFF | TGTGCCAGCAGCTTGCCGAGGGGGCCCTCGGTGTATGAGCAGTTCTTC
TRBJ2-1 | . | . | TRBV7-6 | CASSLPWGNEQFF | TGTGCCAGCAGCTTGCCATGGGGGAATGAGCAGTTCTTC
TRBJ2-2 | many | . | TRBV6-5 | CASSYPSGRITGELFF | TGTGCCAGCAGTTACCCCTCCGGTCGGATTACCGGGGAGCTGTTTTTT
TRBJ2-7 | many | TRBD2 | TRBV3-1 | CASSQDYRGRGQYF | TGTGCCAGCAGCCAAGATTATAGAGGGAGGGGGCAGTACTTC
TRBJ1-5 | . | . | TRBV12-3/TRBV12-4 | CASTQGGGRPPQHF | TGTGCCAGCACCCAGGGAGGGGGACGCCCGCCCCAGCATTTT
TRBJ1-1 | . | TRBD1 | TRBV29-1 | CSVPHDRGSTEAFF | TGCAGCGTCCCTCATGACAGGGGAAGCACTGAAGCTTTCTTT
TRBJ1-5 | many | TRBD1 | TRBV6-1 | CASRPGGAGNQPQHF | TGTGCCAGCAGACCAGGGGGCGCAGGCAATCAGCCCCAGCATTTT
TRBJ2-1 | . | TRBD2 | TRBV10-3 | CAITTSGRPNNEQFF | TGTGCCATCACTACTAGCGGGAGACCTAACAATGAGCAGTTCTTC
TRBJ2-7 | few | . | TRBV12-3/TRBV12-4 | CGKIPCYEQYF | TGTGGAAAAATACCATGCTACGAGCAGTACTTC
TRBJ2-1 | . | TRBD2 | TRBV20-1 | CSARDWTSGFYNEQFF | TGCAGTGCTAGAGATTGGACTAGCGGGTTCTACAATGAGCAGTTCTTC
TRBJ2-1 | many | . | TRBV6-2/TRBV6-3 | CASSYANEQFF | TGTGCCAGCAGTTACGCCAATGAGCAGTTCTTC
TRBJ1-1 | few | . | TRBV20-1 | CSAPLNTEAFF | TGCAGTGCTCCACTGAACACTGAAGCTTTCTTT
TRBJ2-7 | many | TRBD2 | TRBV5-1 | CASSPRTSGTSYEQYF | TGCGCCAGCAGCCCCAGGACTAGCGGGACCAGCTACGAGCAGTACTTC
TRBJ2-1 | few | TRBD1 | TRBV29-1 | CSANRDRPYNEQFF | TGCAGCGCTAACCGGGACAGGCCTTACAATGAGCAGTTCTTC
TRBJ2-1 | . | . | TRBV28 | CASEAGWIRAYNEQFF | TGTGCCAGCGAGGCAGGGTGGATCAGGGCCTACAATGAGCAGTTCTTC
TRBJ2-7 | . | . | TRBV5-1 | CASSSLGSREQYF | TGCGCCAGCAGCTCCCTAGGTTCGCGCGAGCAGTACTTC
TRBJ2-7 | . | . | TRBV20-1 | CSASPGDAYEQYF | TGCAGTGCTAGTCCCGGGGACGCATACGAGCAGTACTTC
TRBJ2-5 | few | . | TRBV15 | CATSREAGRFGTQYF | TGTGCCACCAGCAGAGAGGCAGGGCGGTTTGGGACCCAGTACTTC
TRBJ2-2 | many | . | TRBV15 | CATSRAPGTGELFF | TGTGCCACCAGCAGAGCCCCTGGCACCGGGGAGCTGTTTTTT
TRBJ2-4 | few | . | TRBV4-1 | CASSQQVQNIQYF | TGCGCCAGCAGCCAACAGGTTCAAAACATTCAGTACTTC
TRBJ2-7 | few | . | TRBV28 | CASSPWPRGNEQYF | TGTGCCAGCAGCCCCTGGCCCAGGGGTAACGAGCAGTACTTC
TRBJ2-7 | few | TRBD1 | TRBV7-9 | CASSYSGTGYHEQYF | TGTGCCAGCAGTTACTCCGGGACAGGGTACCACGAGCAGTACTTC